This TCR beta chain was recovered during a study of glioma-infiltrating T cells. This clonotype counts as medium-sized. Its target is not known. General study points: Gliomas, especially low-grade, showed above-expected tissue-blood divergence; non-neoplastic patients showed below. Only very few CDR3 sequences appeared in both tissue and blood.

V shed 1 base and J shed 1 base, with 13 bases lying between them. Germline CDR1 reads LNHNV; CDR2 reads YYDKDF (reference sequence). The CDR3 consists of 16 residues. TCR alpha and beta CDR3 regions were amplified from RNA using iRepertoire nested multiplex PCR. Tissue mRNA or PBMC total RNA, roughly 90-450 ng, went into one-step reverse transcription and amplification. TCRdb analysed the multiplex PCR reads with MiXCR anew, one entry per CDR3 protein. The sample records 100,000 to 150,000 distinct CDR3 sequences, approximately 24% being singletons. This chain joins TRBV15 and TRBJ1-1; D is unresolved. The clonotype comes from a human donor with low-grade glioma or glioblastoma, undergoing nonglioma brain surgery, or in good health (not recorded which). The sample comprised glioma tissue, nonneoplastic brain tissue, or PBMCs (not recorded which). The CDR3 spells CATSRGLEGRNTEAFF. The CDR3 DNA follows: TGTGCCACCAGCAGAGGGTTAGAGGGAAGGAACACTGAAGCTTTCTTT.